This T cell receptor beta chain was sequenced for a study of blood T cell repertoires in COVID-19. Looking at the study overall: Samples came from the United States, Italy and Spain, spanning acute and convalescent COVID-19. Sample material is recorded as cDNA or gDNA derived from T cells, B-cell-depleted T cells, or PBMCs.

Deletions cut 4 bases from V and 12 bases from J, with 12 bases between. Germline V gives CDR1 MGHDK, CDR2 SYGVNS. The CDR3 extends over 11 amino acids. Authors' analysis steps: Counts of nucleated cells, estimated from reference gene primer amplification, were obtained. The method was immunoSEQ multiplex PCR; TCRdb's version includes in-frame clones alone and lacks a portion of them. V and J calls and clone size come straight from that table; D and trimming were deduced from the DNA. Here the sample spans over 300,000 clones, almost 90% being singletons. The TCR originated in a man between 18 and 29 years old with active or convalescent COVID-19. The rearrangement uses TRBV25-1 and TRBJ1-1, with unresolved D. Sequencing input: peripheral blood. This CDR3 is CASSGSGSTFF. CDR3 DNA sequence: TGTGCCAGCAGTGGATCGGGTAGCACTTTCTTT.